These 11 T cell receptor beta chains came from one sample sequenced in a study of human T cells and chemical hapten exposure. TCRdb reprocessed the RACE reads with MiXCR, giving one entry per CDR3 protein. The sample comprises around 120,000 distinct CDR3 sequences, approximately 13% of which are singletons, and 0.92% rests with the top ten. Time point of the sample: patch test 1, 2 weeks after DPC sensitization. Treatment indicated: therapeutic diphenylcyclopropenone sensitization with weekly scalp DPC. Here the sequenced sample was whole blood, taken in connection with sensitization to the hapten diphenylcyclopropenone (DPC). Every receptor here comes from a young man with alopecia areata. Some clones in this sample may be carry-over from other donors' samples.

CDR3: CASLDAGGSETQYF. The CDR3 DNA is TGTGCCAGTCTGGATGCAGGGGGTTCGGAGACCCAGTACTTC. V usage is TRBV11-2 and J usage is TRBJ2-5; 7 positions agree with TRBD1. The CDR3 covers 14 residues. Germline V gene sequence: CDR1 SGHAT, CDR2 FQNNGV. With 9 bases clipped from V and 5 bases from J, the junction kept 12 bases outside the gene matches. Looking up the rest from reference TRBV11-2 and TRBJ2-5 gives the full variable domain: EAGVAQSPRYKIIEKRQSVAFWCNPISGHATLYWYQQILGQGPKLLIQFQNNGVVDDSQLPKDRFSAERLKGVDSTLKIQPAKLEDSAVYLCASLDAGGSETQYFGPGTRLLVL.

This clonotype has a handful of counts. The rearrangement links TRBV3-1 to TRBJ1-4; 9 bases align to TRBD1. Germline values: CDR1 LGHDT, CDR2 YNNKEL (reference sequence). V dropped 2 bases and J dropped 4; count of bases not matched to a gene: 2. CDR3 length: 15 residues. In DNA, the CDR3 is TGTGCCAGCAGCCAACGGACAGGGGATAATGAAAAACTGTTTTTT. Protein product: CASSQRTGDNEKLFF. Based on the CDR3 plus reference TRBV3-1 and TRBJ1-4, the full variable domain is DTAVSQTPKYLVTQMGNDKSIKCEQNLGHDTMYWYKQDSKKFLKIMFSYNNKELIINETVPNRFSPKSPDKAHLNLHINSLELGDSAVYFCASSQRTGDNEKLFFGSGTQLSVL.

This chain connects TRBV7-3 to TRBJ1-6; D might be TRBD1 (5 bases). Trimming left V 5 bases short and J 7 bases short, with 9 bases between. The CDR3 spans 13 residues. Germline V lookup: CDR1 SGHTA, CDR2 FQGTGA. The CDR3 here is CASSLDRNSPLHF. CDR3 in DNA: TGTGCCAGCAGCCTCGACAGAAATTCACCCCTCCACTTT. Looking up the rest from reference TRBV7-3 and TRBJ1-6 gives the full variable domain: GAGVSQTPSNKVTEKGKYVELRCDPISGHTALYWYRQSLGQGPEFLIYFQGTGAADDSGLPNDRFFAVRPEGSVSTLKIQRTERGDSAVYLCASSLDRNSPLHFGNGTRLTVT.

This clonotype was observed a handful of times. This chain links TRBV18 with TRBJ2-5, with 10 bases aligning to TRBD2. CDR3 length: 17 residues. After removal of 3 bases from V and 5 bases from J, the junction contained 12 bases not matched to a gene. CDR1 KGHSH and CDR2 LQKENI come from the germline V gene. CDR3 protein: CASSPLRTSGEGETQYF. The CDR3 DNA reads as TGTGCCAGCTCACCGCTCCGGACTAGCGGCGAGGGGGAGACCCAGTACTTC.

V is TRBV2 and J is TRBJ1-1, with 10 bases that match TRBD1. From germline, CDR1 is SNHLY and CDR2 FYNNEI. The CDR3 spans 15 residues. The V segment lost 2 bases and the J segment 2 bases; nucleotides outside the gene matches: 2. The CDR3 here is CASSERTGGNTEAFF. CDR3 bases: TGTGCCAGCAGTGAACGGACAGGGGGAAACACTGAAGCTTTCTTT.

This clonotype has only a few counts. The chain employs TRBV10-3 and TRBJ2-5; 7 bases align to TRBD1. After removal of 10 bases from V and 3 bases from J, the junction contained 14 bases not matched to a gene. CDR1 and CDR2 (germline): ENHRY, SYGVKD. The CDR3 covers 15 residues. The DNA of the CDR3 is TGTGCCACCAAGCCCCGACAGGGAAGGGAAGAGACCCAGTACTTC. As protein: CATKPRQGREETQYF.

This clonotype was seen only a few times. The chain links TRBV5-8 to TRBJ1-2; 8 positions match TRBD1. The length of the CDR3 is 16 residues. V lost 0 bases and J lost 3; bases outside the gene matches: 7. Germline V gene data show CDR1 as SGHTS and CDR2 as YDEGEE. The CDR3 sequence is CASSLGTGTFDYGYTF. The CDR3 DNA reads TGTGCCAGCAGCTTGGGGACAGGGACGTTCGACTATGGCTACACCTTC.

V gene TRBV29-1 combines with J gene TRBJ2-6, with D possibly called TRBD1 or TRBD2 (5 bases each). Germline loops: CDR1 SQVTM, CDR2 ANQGSEA. Trimming cost V 6 bases and J 0 bases, with 15 bases left between them. The CDR3 length is 16 residues. The CDR3 loop reads CSVAGTEFSGANVLTF. The CDR3 DNA sequence: TGCAGCGTGGCCGGGACGGAGTTCTCTGGGGCCAACGTCCTGACTTTC.

This clonotype was seen ten or more times. The chain combines TRBV6-1 with TRBJ2-6; tentative D call: TRBD1 (5 bases). The V and J ends lost 6 bases and 2 bases respectively, with 11 bases between them. The CDR3 is 15 amino acids. Germline V CDR1 and CDR2: MNHNS, SASEGT. CDR3 DNA sequence: TGTGCCAGCAGAGAGACCAGGGCTGGGGCCAACGTCCTGACTTTC. It encodes CASRETRAGANVLTF.

This clonotype showed up just a few times. The chain recombines TRBV10-3 with TRBJ2-2, with no clear D. Germline loops: CDR1 ENHRY, CDR2 SYGVKD. Trimming removed 4 bases at V and 3 bases at J, with 9 bases between. The CDR3 extends over 14 amino acids. CDR3 loop: CAISALVDTGELFF. The CDR3 nucleotides are TGTGCCATCAGTGCCCTAGTTGACACCGGGGAGCTGTTTTTT.

The chain employs TRBV7-7 and TRBJ2-1; D is uncertain. V shed 4 bases and J shed 9 bases, with 16 bases lying between them. This CDR3 contains 14 residues. Germline CDR1 SSHAT, CDR2 FNYEAQ (reference sequence). The CDR3 nucleotides are TGTGCCAGCAGCTCCTGGACGAACGGCGCTGAGCAGTTCTTC. Its protein is CASSSWTNGAEQFF.